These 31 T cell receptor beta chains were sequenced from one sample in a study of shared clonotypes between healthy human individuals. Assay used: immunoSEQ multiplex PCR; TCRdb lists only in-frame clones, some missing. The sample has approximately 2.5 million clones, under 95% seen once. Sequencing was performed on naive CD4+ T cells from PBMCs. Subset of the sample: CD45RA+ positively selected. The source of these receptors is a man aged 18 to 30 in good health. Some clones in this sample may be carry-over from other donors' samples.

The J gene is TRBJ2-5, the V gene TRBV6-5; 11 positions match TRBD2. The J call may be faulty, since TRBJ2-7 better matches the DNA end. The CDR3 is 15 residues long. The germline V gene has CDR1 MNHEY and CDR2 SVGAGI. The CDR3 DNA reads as TGTGCCAGCAGAACGACTAGCGGGATGAGCGACGAGCAGTACTTC. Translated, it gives CASRTTSGMSDEQYF.

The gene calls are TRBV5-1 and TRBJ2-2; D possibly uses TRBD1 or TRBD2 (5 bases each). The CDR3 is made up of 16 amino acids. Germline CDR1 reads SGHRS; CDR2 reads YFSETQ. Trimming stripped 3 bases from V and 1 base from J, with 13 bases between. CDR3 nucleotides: TGCGCCAGCAGCTGGGGGTTCCCCATGAACACCGGGGAGCTGTTTTTT. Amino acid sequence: CASSWGFPMNTGELFF.

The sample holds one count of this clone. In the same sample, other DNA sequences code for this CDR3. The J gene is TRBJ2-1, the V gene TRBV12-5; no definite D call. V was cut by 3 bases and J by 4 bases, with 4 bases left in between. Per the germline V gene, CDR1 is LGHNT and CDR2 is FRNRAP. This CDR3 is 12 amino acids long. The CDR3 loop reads CASGLVYNEQFF. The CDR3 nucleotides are TGTGCTAGTGGTTTAGTATACAATGAGCAGTTCTTC.

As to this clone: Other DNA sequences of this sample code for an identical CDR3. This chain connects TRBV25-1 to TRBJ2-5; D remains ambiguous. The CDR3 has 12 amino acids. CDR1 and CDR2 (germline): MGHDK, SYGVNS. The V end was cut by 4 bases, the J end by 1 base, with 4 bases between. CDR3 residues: CASSALQETQYF. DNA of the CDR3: TGTGCCAGCAGTGCGCTCCAAGAGACCCAGTACTTC. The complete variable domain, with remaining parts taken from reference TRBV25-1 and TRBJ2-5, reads EADIYQTPRYLVIGTGKKITLECSQTMGHDKMYWYQQDPGMELHLIHYSYGVNSTEKGDLSSESTVSRIRTEHFPLTLESARPSHTSQYLCASSALQETQYFGPGTRLLVL.

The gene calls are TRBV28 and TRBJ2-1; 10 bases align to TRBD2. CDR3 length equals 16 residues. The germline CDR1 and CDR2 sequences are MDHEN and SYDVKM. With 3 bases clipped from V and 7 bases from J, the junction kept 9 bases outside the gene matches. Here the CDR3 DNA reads TGTGCCAGCAGTTTGGTTGAACTAGCGGGAAGGAATGAGCAGTTCTTC. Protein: CASSLVELAGRNEQFF. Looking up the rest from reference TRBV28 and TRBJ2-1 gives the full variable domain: DVKVTQSSRYLVKRTGEKVFLECVQDMDHENMFWYRQDPGLGLRLIYFSYDVKMKEKGDIPEGYSVSREKKERFSLILESASTNQTSMYLCASSLVELAGRNEQFFGPGTRLTVL.

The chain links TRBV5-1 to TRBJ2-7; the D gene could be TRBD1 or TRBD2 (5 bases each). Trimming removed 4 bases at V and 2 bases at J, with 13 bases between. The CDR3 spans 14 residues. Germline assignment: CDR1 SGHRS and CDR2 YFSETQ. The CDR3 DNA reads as TGCGCCAGCAGCACGACCGGGACCACCTACGAGCAGTACTTC. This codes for CASSTTGTTYEQYF.

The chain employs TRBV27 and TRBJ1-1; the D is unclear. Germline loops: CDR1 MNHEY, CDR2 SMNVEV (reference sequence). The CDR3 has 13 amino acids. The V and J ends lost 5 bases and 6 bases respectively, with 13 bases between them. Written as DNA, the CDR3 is TGTGCCAGCAGTCACCGCCCCCCCTCTGAAGCTTTCTTT. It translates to CASSHRPPSEAFF.

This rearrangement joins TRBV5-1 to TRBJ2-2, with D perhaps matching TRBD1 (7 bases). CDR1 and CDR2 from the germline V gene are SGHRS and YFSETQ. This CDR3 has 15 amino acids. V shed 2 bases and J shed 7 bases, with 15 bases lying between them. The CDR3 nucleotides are TGCGCCAGCAGCTTAGGAGGGGGCGCGTTCGGGGAGCTGTTTTTT. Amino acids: CASSLGGGAFGELFF.

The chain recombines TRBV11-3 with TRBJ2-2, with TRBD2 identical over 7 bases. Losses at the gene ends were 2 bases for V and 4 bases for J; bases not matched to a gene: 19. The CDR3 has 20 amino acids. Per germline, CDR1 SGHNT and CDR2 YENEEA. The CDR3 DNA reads TGTGCCAGCAGCTTAACCCGGGGAAAAGCATCGACTAGCAGCACCGGGGAGCTGTTTTTT. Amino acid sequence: CASSLTRGKASTSSTGELFF.

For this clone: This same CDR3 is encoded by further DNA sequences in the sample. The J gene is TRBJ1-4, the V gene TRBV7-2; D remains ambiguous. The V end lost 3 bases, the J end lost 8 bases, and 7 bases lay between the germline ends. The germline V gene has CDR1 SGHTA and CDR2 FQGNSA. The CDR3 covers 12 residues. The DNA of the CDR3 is TGTGCCAGCAGCTTGGGGAGGGAAAAACTGTTTTTT. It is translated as CASSLGREKLFF.

DNA for the CDR3: TGTGCCAGCAGCTTCCCCCTTGGGCCAGTCGAGGGGAGTGAGCCCCAGCATTTT. This translates into CASSFPLGPVEGSEPQHF. V and J are TRBV7-3 and TRBJ1-5, with D possibly matching TRBD1 (5 bases). The length of the CDR3 is 18 residues. Deletions cut 3 bases from V and 8 bases from J, with 26 bases between. CDR1 is SGHTA and CDR2 is FQGTGA in the germline V gene. The full variable domain, with the rest looked up from reference TRBV7-3 and TRBJ1-5, is GAGVSQTPSNKVTEKGKYVELRCDPISGHTALYWYRQSLGQGPEFLIYFQGTGAADDSGLPNDRFFAVRPEGSVSTLKIQRTERGDSAVYLCASSFPLGPVEGSEPQHFGDGTRLSIL.

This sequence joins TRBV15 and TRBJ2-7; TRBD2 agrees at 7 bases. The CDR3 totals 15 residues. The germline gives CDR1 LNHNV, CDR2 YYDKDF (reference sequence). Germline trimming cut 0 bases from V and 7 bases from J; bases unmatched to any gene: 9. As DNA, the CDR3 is TGTGCCACCAGCAGAGATAAGGCGGGAGTGGGTGAGCAGTACTTC. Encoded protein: CATSRDKAGVGEQYF.

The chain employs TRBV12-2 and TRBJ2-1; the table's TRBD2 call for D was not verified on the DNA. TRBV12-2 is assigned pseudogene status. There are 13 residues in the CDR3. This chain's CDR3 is CASRLASGWEQFF. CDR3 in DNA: TGTGCAAGTCGCTTAGCTAGCGGTTGGGAGCAGTTCTTC.

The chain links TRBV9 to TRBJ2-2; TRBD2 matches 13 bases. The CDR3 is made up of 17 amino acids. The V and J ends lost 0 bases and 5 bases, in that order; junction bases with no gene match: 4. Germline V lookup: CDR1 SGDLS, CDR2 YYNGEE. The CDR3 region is CASSVGGLAGKTGELFF. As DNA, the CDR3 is TGTGCCAGCAGCGTAGGGGGACTAGCGGGAAAGACCGGGGAGCTGTTTTTT. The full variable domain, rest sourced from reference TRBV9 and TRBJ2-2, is DSGVTQTPKHLITATGQRVTLRCSPRSGDLSVYWYQQSLDQGLQFLIQYYNGEERAKGNILERFSAQQFPDLHSELNLSSLELGDSALYFCASSVGGLAGKTGELFFGEGSRLTVL.

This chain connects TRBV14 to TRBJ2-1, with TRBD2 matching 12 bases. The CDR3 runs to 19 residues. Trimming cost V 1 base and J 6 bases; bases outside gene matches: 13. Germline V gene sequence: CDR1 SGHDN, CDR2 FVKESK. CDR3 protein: CASSQVLKTSGSWGNEQFF. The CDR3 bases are TGTGCCAGCAGCCAAGTCTTGAAGACTAGCGGGAGTTGGGGCAATGAGCAGTTCTTC.

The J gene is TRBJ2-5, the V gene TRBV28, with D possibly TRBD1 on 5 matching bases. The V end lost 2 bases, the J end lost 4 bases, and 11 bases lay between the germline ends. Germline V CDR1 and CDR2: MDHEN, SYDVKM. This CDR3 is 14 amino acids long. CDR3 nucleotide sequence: TGTGCCAGCAGTTTACCCCAGGGTTTAGAGACCCAGTACTTC. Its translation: CASSLPQGLETQYF.

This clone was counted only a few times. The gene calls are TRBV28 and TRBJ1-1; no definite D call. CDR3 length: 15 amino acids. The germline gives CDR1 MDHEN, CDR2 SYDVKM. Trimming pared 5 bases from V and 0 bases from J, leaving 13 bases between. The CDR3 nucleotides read TGTGCCAGCAGTGGAGGTCTGGGCCTGAACACTGAAGCTTTCTTT. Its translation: CASSGGLGLNTEAFF.

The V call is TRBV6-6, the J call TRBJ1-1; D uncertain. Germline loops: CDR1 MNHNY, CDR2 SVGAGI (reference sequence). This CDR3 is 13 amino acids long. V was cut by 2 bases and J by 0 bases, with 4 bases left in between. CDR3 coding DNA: TGTGCCAGCAGTTACACCCTGAACACTGAAGCTTTCTTT. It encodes CASSYTLNTEAFF.

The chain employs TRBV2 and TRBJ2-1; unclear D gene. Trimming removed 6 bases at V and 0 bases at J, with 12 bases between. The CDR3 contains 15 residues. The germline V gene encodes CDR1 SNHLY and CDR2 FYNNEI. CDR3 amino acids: CASRMDSGSYNEQFF. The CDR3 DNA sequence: TGTGCCAGCAGGATGGATTCGGGCTCCTACAATGAGCAGTTCTTC.

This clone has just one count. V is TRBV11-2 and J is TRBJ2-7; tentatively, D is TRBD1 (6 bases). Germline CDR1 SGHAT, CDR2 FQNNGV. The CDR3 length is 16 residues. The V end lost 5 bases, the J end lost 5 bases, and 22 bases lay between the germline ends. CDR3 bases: TGTGCCAGCAGCCCTCTGAGGGGGACGGCTGCGGACGAGCAGTACTTC. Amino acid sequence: CASSPLRGTAADEQYF.

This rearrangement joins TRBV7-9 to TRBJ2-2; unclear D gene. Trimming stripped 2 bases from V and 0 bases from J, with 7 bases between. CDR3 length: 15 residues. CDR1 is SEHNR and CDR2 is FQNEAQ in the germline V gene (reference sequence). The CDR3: CASSLRRSNTGELFF. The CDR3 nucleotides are TGTGCCAGCAGCTTAAGGCGGTCGAACACCGGGGAGCTGTTTTTT. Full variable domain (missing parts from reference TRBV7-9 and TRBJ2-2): DTGVSQNPRHKITKRGQNVTFRCDPISEHNRLYWYRQTLGQGPEFLTYFQNEAQLEKSRLLSDRFSAERPKGSFSTLEIQRTEQGDSAMYLCASSLRRSNTGELFFGEGSRLTVL.

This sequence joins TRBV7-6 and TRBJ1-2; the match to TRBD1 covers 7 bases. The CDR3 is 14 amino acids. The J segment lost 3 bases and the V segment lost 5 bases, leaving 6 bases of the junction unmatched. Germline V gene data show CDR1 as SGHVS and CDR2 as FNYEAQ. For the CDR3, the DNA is TGTGCCAGCAGCCCGAGCAGGGGGTACTATGGCTACACCTTC. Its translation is CASSPSRGYYGYTF.

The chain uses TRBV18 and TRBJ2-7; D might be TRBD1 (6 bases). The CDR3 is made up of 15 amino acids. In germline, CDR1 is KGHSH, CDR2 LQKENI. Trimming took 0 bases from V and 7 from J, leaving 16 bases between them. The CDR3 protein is CASSPPGRGLEEQYF. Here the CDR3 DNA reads TGTGCCAGCTCACCACCTGGCAGGGGCCTGGAAGAGCAGTACTTC.

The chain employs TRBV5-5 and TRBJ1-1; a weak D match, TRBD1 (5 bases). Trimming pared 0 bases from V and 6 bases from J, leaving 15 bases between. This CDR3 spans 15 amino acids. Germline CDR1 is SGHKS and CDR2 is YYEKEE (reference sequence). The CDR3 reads CASSLVPGTVPEAFF. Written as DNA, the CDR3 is TGTGCCAGCAGCTTGGTACCGGGGACTGTTCCTGAAGCTTTCTTT.

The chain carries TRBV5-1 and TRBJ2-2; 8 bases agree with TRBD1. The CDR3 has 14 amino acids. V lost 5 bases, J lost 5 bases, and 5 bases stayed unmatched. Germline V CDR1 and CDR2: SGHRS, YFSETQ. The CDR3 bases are TGCGCCAGCAGGACAGGGGCGTCGACCGGGGAGCTGTTTTTT. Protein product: CASRTGASTGELFF. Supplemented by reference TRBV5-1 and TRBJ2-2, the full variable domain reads KAGVTQTPRYLIKTRGQQVTLSCSPISGHRSVSWYQQTPGQGLQFLFEYFSETQRNKGNFPGRFSGRQFSNSRSEMNVSTLELGDSALYLCASRTGASTGELFFGEGSRLTVL.

The CDR3 sequence is CASSLPRQGGPGELFF. CDR3 coding DNA: TGTGCCAGCAGTTTACCTCGACAGGGGGGCCCCGGGGAGCTGTTTTTT. The chain combines TRBV27 with TRBJ2-2, with 9 bases identical to TRBD1. Looked up from germline, CDR1 is MNHEY and CDR2 is SMNVEV (reference sequence). The CDR3 is made up of 16 amino acids. Losses at the gene ends were 2 bases for V and 6 bases for J; bases not matched to a gene: 7.

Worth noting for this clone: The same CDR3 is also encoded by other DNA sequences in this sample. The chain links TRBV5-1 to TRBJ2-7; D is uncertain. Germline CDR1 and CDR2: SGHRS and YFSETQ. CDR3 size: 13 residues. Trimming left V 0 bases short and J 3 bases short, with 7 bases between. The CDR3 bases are TGCGCCAGCAGCTTGGGGTTGGGCTACGAGCAGTACTTC. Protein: CASSLGLGYEQYF. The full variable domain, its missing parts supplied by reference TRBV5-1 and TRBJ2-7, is KAGVTQTPRYLIKTRGQQVTLSCSPISGHRSVSWYQQTPGQGLQFLFEYFSETQRNKGNFPGRFSGRQFSNSRSEMNVSTLELGDSALYLCASSLGLGYEQYFGPGTRLTVT.

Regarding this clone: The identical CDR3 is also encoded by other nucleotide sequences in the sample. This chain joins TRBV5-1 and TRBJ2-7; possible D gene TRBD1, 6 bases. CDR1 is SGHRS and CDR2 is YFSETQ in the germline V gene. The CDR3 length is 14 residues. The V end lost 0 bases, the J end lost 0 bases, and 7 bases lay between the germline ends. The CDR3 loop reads CASSLATGSYEQYF. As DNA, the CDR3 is TGCGCCAGCAGCTTGGCGACAGGCTCCTACGAGCAGTACTTC. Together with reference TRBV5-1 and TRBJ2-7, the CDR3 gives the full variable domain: KAGVTQTPRYLIKTRGQQVTLSCSPISGHRSVSWYQQTPGQGLQFLFEYFSETQRNKGNFPGRFSGRQFSNSRSEMNVSTLELGDSALYLCASSLATGSYEQYFGPGTRLTVT.

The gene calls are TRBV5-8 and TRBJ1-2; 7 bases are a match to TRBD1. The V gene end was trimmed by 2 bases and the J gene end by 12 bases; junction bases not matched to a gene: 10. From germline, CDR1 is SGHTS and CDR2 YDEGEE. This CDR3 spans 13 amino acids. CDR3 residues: CASSLLRQGTHTF. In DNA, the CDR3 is TGTGCCAGCAGCTTATTGAGACAGGGCACCCACACCTTC.

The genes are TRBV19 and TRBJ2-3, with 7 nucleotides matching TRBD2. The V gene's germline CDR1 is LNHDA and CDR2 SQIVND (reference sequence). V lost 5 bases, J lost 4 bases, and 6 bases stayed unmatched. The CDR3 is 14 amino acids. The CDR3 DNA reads TGTGCCAGTAGTGCCAGAACTAGCGCAGATACGCAGTATTTT. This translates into CASSARTSADTQYF. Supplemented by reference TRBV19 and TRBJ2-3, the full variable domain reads DGGITQSPKYLFRKEGQNVTLSCEQNLNHDAMYWYRQDPGQGLRLIYYSQIVNDFQKGDIAEGYSVSREKKESFPLTVTSAQKNPTAFYLCASSARTSADTQYFGPGTRLTVL.

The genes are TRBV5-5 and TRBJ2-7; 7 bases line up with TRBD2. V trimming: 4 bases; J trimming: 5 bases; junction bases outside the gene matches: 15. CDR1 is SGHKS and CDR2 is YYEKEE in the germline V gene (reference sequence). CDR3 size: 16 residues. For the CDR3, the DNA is TGTGCCAGCAGCCGGGGAAGCGGGATACCACCTAACGAGCAGTACTTC. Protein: CASSRGSGIPPNEQYF. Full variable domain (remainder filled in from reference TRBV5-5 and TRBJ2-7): DAGVTQSPTHLIKTRGQQVTLRCSPISGHKSVSWYQQVLGQGPQFIFQYYEKEERGRGNFPDRFSARQFPNYSSELNVNALLLGDSALYLCASSRGSGIPPNEQYFGPGTRLTVT.